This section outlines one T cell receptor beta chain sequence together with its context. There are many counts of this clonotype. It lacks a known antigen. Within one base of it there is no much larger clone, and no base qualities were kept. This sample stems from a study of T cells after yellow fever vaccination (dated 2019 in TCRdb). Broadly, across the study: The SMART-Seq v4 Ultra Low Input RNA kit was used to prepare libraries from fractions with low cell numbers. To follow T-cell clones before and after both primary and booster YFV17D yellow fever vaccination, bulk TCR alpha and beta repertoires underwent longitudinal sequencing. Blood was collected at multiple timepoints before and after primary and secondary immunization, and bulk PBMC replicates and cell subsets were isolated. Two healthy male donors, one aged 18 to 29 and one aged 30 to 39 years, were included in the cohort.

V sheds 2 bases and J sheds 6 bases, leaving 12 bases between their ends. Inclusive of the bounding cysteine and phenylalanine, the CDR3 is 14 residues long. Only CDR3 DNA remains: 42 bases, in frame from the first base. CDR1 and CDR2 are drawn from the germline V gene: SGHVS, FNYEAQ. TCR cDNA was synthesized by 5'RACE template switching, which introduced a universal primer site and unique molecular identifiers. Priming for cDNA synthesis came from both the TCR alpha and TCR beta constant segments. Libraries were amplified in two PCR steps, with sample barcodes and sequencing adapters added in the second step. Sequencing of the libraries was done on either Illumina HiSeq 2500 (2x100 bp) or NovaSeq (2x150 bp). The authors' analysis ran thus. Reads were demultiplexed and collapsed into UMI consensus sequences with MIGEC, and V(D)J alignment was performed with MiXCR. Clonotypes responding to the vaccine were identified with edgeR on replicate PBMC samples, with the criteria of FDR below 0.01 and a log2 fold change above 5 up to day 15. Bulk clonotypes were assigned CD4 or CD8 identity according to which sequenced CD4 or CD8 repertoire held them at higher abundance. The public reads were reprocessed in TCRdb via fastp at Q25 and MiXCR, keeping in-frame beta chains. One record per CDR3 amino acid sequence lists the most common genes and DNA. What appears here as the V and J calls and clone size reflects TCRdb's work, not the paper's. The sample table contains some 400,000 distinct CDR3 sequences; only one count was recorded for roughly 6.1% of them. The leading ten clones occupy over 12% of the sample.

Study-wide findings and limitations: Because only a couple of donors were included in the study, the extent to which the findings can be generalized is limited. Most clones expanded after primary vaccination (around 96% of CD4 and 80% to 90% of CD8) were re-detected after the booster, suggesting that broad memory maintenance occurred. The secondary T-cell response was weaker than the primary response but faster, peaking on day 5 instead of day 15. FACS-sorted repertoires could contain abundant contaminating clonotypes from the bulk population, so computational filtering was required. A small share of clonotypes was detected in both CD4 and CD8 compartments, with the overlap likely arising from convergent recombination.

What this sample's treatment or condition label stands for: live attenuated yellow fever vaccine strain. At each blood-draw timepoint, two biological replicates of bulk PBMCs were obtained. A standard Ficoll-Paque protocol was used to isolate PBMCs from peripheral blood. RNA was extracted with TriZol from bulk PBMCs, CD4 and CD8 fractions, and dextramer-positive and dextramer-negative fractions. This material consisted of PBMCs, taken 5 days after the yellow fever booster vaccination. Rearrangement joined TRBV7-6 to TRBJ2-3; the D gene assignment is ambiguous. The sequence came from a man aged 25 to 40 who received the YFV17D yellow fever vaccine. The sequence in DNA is TGTGCCAGCAGCTTAAGCCCGTCCTTGGATACGCAGTATTTT. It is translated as CASSLSPSLDTQYF.